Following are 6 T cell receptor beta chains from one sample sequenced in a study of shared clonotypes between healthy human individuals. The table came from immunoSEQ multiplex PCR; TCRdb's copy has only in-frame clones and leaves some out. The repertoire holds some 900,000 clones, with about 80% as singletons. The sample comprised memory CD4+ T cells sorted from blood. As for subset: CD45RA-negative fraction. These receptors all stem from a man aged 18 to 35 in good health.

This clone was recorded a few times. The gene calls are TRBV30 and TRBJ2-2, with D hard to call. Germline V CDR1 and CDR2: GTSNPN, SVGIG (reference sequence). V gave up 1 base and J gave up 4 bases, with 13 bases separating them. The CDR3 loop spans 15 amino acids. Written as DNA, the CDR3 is TGTGCCTGGAGTGGGGAAGGGCTTGTCACCGGGGAGCTGTTTTTT. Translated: CAWSGEGLVTGELFF.

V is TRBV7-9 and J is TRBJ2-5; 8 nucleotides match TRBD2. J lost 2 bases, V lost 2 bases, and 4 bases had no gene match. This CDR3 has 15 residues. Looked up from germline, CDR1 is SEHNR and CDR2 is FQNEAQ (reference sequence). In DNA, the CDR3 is TGTGCCAGCAGCTTACCCGCGGGGGGTCAAGAGACCCAGTACTTC. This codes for CASSLPAGGQETQYF.

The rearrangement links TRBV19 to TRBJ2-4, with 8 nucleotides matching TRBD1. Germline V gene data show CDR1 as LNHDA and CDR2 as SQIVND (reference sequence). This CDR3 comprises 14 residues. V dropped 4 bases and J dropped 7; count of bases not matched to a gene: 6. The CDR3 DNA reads TGTGCCAGTAGTAATGCCGGGACAGGTAACATTCAGTACTTC. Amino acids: CASSNAGTGNIQYF.

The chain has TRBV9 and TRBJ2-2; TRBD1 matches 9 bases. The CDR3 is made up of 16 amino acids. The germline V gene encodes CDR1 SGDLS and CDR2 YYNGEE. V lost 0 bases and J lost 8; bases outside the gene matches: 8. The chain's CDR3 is CASSVVSGQGKGELFF. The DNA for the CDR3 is TGTGCCAGCAGCGTAGTTTCGGGACAGGGTAAAGGGGAGCTGTTTTTT.

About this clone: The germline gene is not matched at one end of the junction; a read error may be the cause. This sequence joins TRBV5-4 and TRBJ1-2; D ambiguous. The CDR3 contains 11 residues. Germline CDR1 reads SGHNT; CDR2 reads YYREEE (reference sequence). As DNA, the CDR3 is TGTGCCAGCAGCAGGGAGGCGGACTCTATCTTC. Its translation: CASSREADSIF.

The CDR3, as DNA: TGTGCCAGTACCAGGGGCTCCTACGAGCAGTACTTC. Translating it yields CASTRGSYEQYF. This chain links TRBV6-8 with TRBJ2-7; the D gene is possibly TRBD1 (6 bases). Per germline, CDR1 MNHGY and CDR2 SAAAGT. This CDR3 spans 12 amino acids. V was trimmed by 9 bases and J by 0 bases, leaving 9 bases between them.